These 22 T cell receptor beta chains came from one sample sequenced in a study of response to subunit inactivated influenza vaccine. Each CDR3 protein is one row after TCRdb ran MiXCR on the RT-PCR reads. Counted here are around 520,000 distinct CDR3 sequences, roughly 27% occurring once; the ten biggest clones make up over 1.5%. The starting material was CD4+ T cells sorted from PBMCs, obtained roughly 5 days after vaccination. The receptors originated from a man aged 50-59 years who received an inactivated influenza vaccine.

This chain joins TRBV9 and TRBJ1-5; TRBD1 aligns across 8 bases. The CDR3 extends over 16 amino acids. CDR1 is SGDLS, CDR2 YYNGEE, per germline. V was clipped by 3 bases and J by 0 bases; unmatched bases: 5. The DNA for the CDR3 is TGTGCCAGCAGCGCAGGACAGGGTTATAGCAATCAGCCCCAGCATTTT. Translated, it gives CASSAGQGYSNQPQHF.

The CDR3 bases are TGCAGTGCCAGGGGACTAGCGGGGGGAGATACGCAGTATTTT. As protein: CSARGLAGGDTQYF. The V gene is TRBV20-1, the J gene TRBJ2-3, with 15 positions matching TRBD2. V lost 6 bases and J lost 5; bases outside the gene matches: 3. Looked up from germline, CDR1 is DFQATT and CDR2 is SNEGSKA (reference sequence). The CDR3 contains 14 residues.

V is TRBV5-1 and J is TRBJ2-7; 10 bases fit TRBD1. Germline loops: CDR1 SGHRS, CDR2 YFSETQ. This CDR3 has 16 residues. V trimming: 4 bases; J trimming: 1 base; junction bases outside the gene matches: 8. CDR3 nucleotide sequence: TGCGCCAGCAGCCCGGGACAGGGGACGGTTTCCTACGAGCAGTACTTC. This gives the protein CASSPGQGTVSYEQYF.

This clonotype has a handful of counts. The rearrangement links TRBV6-1 to TRBJ2-5; D is ambiguous. CDR1 MNHNS and CDR2 SASEGT come from the germline V gene. The CDR3 runs to 16 residues. V was cut by 6 bases and J by 5 bases, with 22 bases left in between. The CDR3 DNA is TGTGCCAGCAGACATCTATACAGCGAATGGACGGAGACCCAGTACTTC. It specifies CASRHLYSEWTETQYF.

The rearrangement uses TRBV20-1 and TRBJ1-6; 10 nucleotides agree with TRBD1. Per germline, CDR1 DFQATT and CDR2 SNEGSKA (reference sequence). Trimming at V came to 0 bases and at J to 10 bases, leaving 6 bases not matched to a gene. The CDR3 has 15 amino acids. CDR3 sequence: CSARDRTGGRSPLHF. The CDR3 DNA sequence: TGCAGTGCTAGAGACCGGACAGGGGGGAGGTCACCCCTCCACTTT.

This clonotype was seen only a few times. The chain couples TRBV6-2 or TRBV6-3 to TRBJ1-5; D unclear. Trimming took 4 bases from V and 3 from J, leaving 7 bases between them. The CDR3 loop spans 13 amino acids. Germline V gives CDR1 MNHEY, CDR2 SVGEGT. CDR3 sequence (DNA): TGTGCCAGCAGTTGGTCCTCCAATCAGCCCCAGCATTTT. It encodes CASSWSSNQPQHF.

The V and J genes are TRBV28 and TRBJ2-3; D is perhaps TRBD1 or TRBD2 (5 bases each). Germline V CDR1 and CDR2: MDHEN, SYDVKM. The CDR3 is 15 residues long. Trimming pared 4 bases from V and 6 bases from J, leaving 17 bases between. The CDR3 protein is CASSSPSGWGDTQYF. The CDR3 nucleotides are TGTGCCAGCAGTTCACCCTCGGGGTGGGGGGATACGCAGTATTTT.

In regard to this clonotype: This clone may be a read error of a much larger clone one base away. V is TRBV14 and J is TRBJ2-2, with D unresolved. V shed 1 base and J shed 7 bases, with 16 bases lying between them. CDR3 length: 16 amino acids. Germline CDR1 SGHDN, CDR2 FVKESK. The CDR3 DNA is TGTGCCAGCAGCCAAGGTGCGACGCACGCATACGGGGAGCTGTTTTTT. As protein: CASSQGATHAYGELFF.

This chain links TRBV2 with TRBJ2-3; 7 nucleotides align to TRBD1. The CDR3 contains 16 residues. Germline V CDR1 and CDR2: SNHLY, FYNNEI. The V gene end was trimmed by 6 bases and the J gene end by 0 bases; junction bases not matched to a gene: 9. CDR3 loop: CASRRQGAFSTDTQYF. Here the CDR3 DNA reads TGTGCCAGCAGACGACAGGGCGCGTTCAGCACAGATACGCAGTATTTT.

The gene calls are TRBV7-2 and TRBJ2-6, with D perhaps matching TRBD2 (5 bases). This CDR3 spans 15 amino acids. Trimming pared 2 bases from V and 6 bases from J, leaving 11 bases between. Germline CDR1 is SGHTA and CDR2 is FQGNSA. The CDR3 sequence: CASSLFHSEANVLTF. The CDR3 DNA sequence: TGTGCCAGCAGCTTATTTCATAGCGAGGCCAACGTCCTGACTTTC.

The V gene is TRBV10-3, the J gene TRBJ2-3; 8 nucleotides agree with TRBD2. Trimming at V came to 4 bases and at J to 6 bases, leaving 6 bases not matched to a gene. Germline V gene sequence: CDR1 ENHRY, CDR2 SYGVKD. The length of the CDR3 is 14 residues. CDR3 sequence (DNA): TGTGCCATCAGTGCCAGCGGGAGATCTGATACGCAGTATTTT. Its protein is CAISASGRSDTQYF.

Notes on this clonotype: Possible read error: a much larger clone is one base away. The rearrangement joins TRBV4-1 to TRBJ2-7, with 8 bases identical to TRBD1. The CDR3 runs to 14 residues. Germline CDR1 and CDR2: MGHRA and YSYEKL. V trimming: 2 bases; J trimming: 6 bases; junction bases outside the gene matches: 6. The CDR3 nucleotides are TGCGCCAGCAGCCAATGGACAGGGAGGAGCGAGCAGTACTTC. Translated: CASSQWTGRSEQYF.

V is TRBV9 and J is TRBJ2-7; possible D gene TRBD1, 6 bases. Germline V lookup: CDR1 SGDLS, CDR2 YYNGEE. The CDR3 covers 15 residues. The V gene lost 1 base and the J gene lost 4 bases, with 15 bases spanning the gap. The CDR3 bases are TGTGCCAGCAGCGTATCAAACAACGACAGGTACGAGCAGTACTTC. Protein sequence: CASSVSNNDRYEQYF.

This clonotype was observed a handful of times. V usage is TRBV5-5 and J usage is TRBJ2-7; a weak D match, TRBD2 (6 bases). Germline-derived CDR1 and CDR2 are SGHKS and YYEKEE (reference sequence). V was pared by 4 bases and J by 0 bases, with 14 bases between. CDR3 length: 15 amino acids. CDR3 loop: CASSMSGSLSYEQYF. DNA for the CDR3: TGTGCCAGCAGCATGAGCGGGTCCCTCTCCTACGAGCAGTACTTC.

The chain recombines TRBV25-1 with TRBJ2-7; 7 positions agree with TRBD1. V lost 8 bases to trimming and J lost 7 bases; unmatched junction nucleotides: 11. Germline values: CDR1 MGHDK, CDR2 SYGVNS. This CDR3 is 13 amino acids long. The CDR3 sequence is CASQVLTGREQYF. Written as DNA, the CDR3 is TGTGCCAGCCAAGTCCTGACAGGGCGGGAGCAGTACTTC.

This chain joins TRBV2 and TRBJ2-3; maybe TRBD2 (5 bases). The V end lost 4 bases, the J end lost 0 bases, and 11 bases lay between the germline ends. The CDR3 consists of 15 residues. In germline, CDR1 is SNHLY, CDR2 FYNNEI. DNA for the CDR3: TGTGCCAGCAGTGCGTTTCGGGATAGCACAGATACGCAGTATTTT. This sequence encodes CASSAFRDSTDTQYF.

V and J are TRBV5-1 and TRBJ2-1; 13 bases agree with TRBD2. J was trimmed by 8 bases and V by 4 bases; bases with no gene match: 6. Germline CDR1 reads SGHRS; CDR2 reads YFSETQ. The CDR3 length is 15 residues. In DNA, the CDR3 is TGCGCCAGCAGCCCCGGACTAGCGGGAGCCCATGAGCAGTTCTTC. It codes for CASSPGLAGAHEQFF.

This clonotype was observed a few times. The chain carries TRBV6-1 and TRBJ1-5, with D possibly TRBD1 on 6 matching bases. CDR3 size: 13 residues. V dropped 4 bases and J dropped 7 bases, with 11 bases sitting between them. Germline V CDR1 and CDR2: MNHNS, SASEGT. CDR3 region: CASSGGAGQPQHF. For the CDR3, the DNA is TGTGCCAGCAGTGGGGGGGCCGGGCAGCCCCAGCATTTT.

V usage is TRBV6-5 and J usage is TRBJ1-6, with a tentative D call TRBD1 (6 bases). The V end lost 2 bases, the J end lost 9 bases, and 17 bases lay between the germline ends. Per the germline V gene, CDR1 is MNHEY and CDR2 is SVGAGI. The CDR3 totals 16 residues. Written as DNA, the CDR3 is TGTGCCAGCAGTTACACAGGGCTGGCGGTGGGTTCACCCCTCCACTTT. Its translation: CASSYTGLAVGSPLHF.

This clonotype was counted between two and nine times. V gene TRBV20-1 combines with J gene TRBJ1-1; the match to TRBD1 covers 7 bases. The ends lost 3 bases at V and 4 bases at J; junction bases unmatched: 8. Germline assignment: CDR1 DFQATT and CDR2 SNEGSKA (reference sequence). The CDR3 has 14 amino acids. This CDR3 reads CSARLRQGGTEAFF. The CDR3 region has the DNA TGCAGTGCTAGGCTCCGACAGGGCGGCACTGAAGCTTTCTTT.

The chain carries TRBV20-1 and TRBJ2-2, with 9 positions matching TRBD2. The CDR3 runs to 16 residues. Germline lookup yields CDR1 DFQATT and CDR2 SNEGSKA (reference sequence). V trimming: 6 bases; J trimming: 6 bases; junction bases outside the gene matches: 14. Written as DNA, the CDR3 is TGCAGTGCGCTGCCGGGACTAGCAGGAACTCCCGGGGAGCTGTTTTTT. Protein product: CSALPGLAGTPGELFF.

CDR3 residues: CASSPYSTGSGNEQFF. The CDR3 coding sequence is TGTGCCAGCAGCCCATATTCGACAGGGTCCGGCAATGAGCAGTTCTTC. The chain uses TRBV3-1 and TRBJ2-1, with 7 bases aligning to TRBD1. The CDR3 spans 16 residues. Germline V gene sequence: CDR1 LGHDT, CDR2 YNNKEL (reference sequence). J was trimmed by 6 bases and V by 4 bases; bases with no gene match: 12.